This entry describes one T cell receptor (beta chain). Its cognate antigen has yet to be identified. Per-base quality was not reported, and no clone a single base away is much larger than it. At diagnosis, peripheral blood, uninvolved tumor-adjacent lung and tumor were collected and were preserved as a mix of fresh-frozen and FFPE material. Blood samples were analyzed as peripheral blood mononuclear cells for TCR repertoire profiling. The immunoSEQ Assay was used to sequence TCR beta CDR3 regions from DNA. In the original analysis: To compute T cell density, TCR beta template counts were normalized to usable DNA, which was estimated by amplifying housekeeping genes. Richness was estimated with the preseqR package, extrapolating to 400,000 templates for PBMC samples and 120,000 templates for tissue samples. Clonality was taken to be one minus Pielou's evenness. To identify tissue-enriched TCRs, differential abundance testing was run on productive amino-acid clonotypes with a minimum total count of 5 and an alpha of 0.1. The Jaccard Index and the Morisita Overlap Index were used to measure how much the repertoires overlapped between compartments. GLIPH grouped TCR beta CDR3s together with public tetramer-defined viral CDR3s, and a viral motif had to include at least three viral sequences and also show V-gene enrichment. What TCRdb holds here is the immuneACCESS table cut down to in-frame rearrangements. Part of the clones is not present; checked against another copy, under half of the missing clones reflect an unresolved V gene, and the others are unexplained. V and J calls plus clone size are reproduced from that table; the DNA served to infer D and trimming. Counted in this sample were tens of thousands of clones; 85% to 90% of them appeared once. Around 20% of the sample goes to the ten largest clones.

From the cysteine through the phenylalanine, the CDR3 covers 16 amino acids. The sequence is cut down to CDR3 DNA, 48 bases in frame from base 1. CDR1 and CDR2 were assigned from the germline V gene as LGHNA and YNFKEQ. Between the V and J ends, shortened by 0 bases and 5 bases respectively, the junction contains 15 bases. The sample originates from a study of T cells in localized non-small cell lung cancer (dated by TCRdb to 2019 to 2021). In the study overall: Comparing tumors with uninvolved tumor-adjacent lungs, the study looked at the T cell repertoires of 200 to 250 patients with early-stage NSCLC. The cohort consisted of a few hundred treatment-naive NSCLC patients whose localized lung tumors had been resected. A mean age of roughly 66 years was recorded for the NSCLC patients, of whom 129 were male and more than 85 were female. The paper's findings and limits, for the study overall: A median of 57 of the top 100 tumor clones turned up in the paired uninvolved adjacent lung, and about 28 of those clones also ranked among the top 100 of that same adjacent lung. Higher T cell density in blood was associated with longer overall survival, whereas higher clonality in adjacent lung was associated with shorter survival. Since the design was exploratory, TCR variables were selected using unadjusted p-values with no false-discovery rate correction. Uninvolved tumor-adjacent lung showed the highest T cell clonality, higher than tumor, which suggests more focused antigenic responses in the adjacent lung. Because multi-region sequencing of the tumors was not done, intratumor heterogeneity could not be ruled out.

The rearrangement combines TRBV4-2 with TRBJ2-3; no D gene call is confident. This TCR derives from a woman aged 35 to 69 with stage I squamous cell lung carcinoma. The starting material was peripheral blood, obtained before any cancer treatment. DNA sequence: TGTGCCAGCAGCCAAGAGGGGAAACTCCGCGGAGATACGCAGTATTTT. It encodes CASSQEGKLRGDTQYF.